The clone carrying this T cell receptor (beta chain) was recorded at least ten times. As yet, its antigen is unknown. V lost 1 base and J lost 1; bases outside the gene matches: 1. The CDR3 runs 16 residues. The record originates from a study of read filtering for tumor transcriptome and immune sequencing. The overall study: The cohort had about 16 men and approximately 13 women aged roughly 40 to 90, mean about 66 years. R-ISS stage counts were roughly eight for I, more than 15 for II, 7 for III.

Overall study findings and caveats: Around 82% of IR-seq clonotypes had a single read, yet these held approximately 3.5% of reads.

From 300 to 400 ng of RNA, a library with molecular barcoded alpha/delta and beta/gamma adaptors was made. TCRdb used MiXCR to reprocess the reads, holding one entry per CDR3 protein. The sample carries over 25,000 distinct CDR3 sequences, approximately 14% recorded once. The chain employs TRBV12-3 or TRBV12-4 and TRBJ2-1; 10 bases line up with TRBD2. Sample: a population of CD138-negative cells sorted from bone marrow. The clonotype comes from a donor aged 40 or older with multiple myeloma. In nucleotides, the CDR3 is TGTGCCAGCAGTTTAGGAGCGGGAGGGTCCTACAATGAGCAGTTCTTC. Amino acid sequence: CASSLGAGGSYNEQFF.